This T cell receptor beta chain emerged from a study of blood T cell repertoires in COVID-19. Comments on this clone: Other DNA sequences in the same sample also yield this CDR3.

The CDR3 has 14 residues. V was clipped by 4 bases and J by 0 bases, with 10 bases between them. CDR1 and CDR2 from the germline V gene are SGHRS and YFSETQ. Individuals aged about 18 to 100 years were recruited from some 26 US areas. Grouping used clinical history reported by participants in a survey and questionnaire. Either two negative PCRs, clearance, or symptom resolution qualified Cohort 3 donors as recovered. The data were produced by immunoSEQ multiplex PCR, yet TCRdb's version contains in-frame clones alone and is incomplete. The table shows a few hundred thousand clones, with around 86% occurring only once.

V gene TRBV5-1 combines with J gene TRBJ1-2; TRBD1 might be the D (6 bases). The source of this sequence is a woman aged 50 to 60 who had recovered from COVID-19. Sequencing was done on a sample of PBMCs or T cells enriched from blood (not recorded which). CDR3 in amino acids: CASSPRDTNYGYTF. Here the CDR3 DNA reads TGCGCCAGCAGCCCCCGGGACACTAACTATGGCTACACCTTC.